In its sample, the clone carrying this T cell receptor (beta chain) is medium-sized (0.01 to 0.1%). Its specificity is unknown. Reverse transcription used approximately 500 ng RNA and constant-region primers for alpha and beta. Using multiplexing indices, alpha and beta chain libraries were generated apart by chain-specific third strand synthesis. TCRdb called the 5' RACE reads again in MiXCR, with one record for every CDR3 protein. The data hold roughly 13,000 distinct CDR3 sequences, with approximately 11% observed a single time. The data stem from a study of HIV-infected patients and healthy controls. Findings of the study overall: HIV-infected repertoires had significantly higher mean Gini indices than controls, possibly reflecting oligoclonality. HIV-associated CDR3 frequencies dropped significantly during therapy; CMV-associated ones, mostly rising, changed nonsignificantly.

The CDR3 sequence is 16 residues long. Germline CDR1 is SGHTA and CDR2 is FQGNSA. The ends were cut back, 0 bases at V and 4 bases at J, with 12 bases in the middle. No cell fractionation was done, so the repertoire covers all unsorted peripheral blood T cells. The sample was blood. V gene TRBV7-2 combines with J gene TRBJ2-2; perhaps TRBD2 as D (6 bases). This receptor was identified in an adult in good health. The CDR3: CASSLAGSGITGELFF. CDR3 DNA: TGTGCCAGCAGCTTAGCGGGTAGCGGAATCACCGGGGAGCTGTTTTTT.